This T cell receptor beta chain was identified during a study of blood T cell repertoires in COVID-19. On the study more broadly: The United States, Italy and Spain supplied acute and convalescent COVID-19 samples. T cells, B-cell-depleted T cells, or PBMCs supplied cDNA or gDNA.

Some clones are missing from TCRdb's copy, which holds only in-frame ones; the method was immunoSEQ multiplex PCR. In the table there are around 200,000 clones, around 89% of which are singletons. The CDR3 covers 14 residues. The germline V gene encodes CDR1 MDHEN and CDR2 SYDVKM. The ends lost 6 bases at V and 0 bases at J; junction bases unmatched: 3. The sequenced sample consisted of peripheral blood. V gene TRBV28 combines with J gene TRBJ2-7, with 9 bases lining up with TRBD1. The TCR sequence derives from a man aged 50 to 60 with acute or convalescent COVID-19. This CDR3 is CASSTGGRSYEQYF. CDR3 in DNA: TGTGCCAGCAGCACAGGGGGCCGCTCCTACGAGCAGTACTTC.